The T cell receptor beta chain under discussion was sequenced for a study of T cell responses to AZD1222 COVID-19 vaccine. Trimming stripped 4 bases from V and 2 bases from J, with 11 bases between. CDR1 and CDR2 from the germline V gene are LGHNA and YNFKEQ. The CDR3 length is 14 residues. General study points: Repertoires were obtained solely post-peak T cell response.

Only in-frame clones appear in the TCRdb table, and some are missing; sequencing was by immunoSEQ multiplex PCR. The sample records fewer than 70,000 clones, about 83% being singletons. This clone was counted once. Its antigen is not known. The material was peripheral blood, obtained 28 days after the second AZD1222 dose. This receptor was obtained from an adult who received the AZD1222 COVID-19 vaccine. The chain uses TRBV4-2 and TRBJ1-2; D not resolved. For the CDR3, the DNA is TGTGCCAGCAGCCGAGAGGACGGCAACTATGGCTACACCTTC. Its translation is CASSREDGNYGYTF.